One and the same sample provided the 31 T cell receptor beta chains below, sequenced in a study of T cell repertoires in cytomegalovirus infection. MiXCR, run by TCRdb on the reads, gives a single entry per CDR3 protein. Of around 170,000 distinct CDR3 sequences in the sample, about 15% were seen once. Sequencing was performed on CD8+ T cells from PBMCs. All receptors come from a human donor in good health (CMV status not recorded). Some clones in this sample may be carry-over from other donors' samples.

CDR3: CASSTGAFEVYNEQFF. CDR3 nucleotide sequence: TGTGCCAGCAGCACGGGGGCTTTCGAGGTTTACAATGAGCAGTTCTTC. The gene calls are TRBV6-5 and TRBJ2-1, with D tentatively TRBD1 or TRBD2 (6 bases each). The germline V gene encodes CDR1 MNHEY and CDR2 SVGAGI. Trimming removed 6 bases at V and 4 bases at J, with 19 bases between. This CDR3 region has 16 residues.

This clonotype was observed a handful of times. At one boundary the junction diverges from the germline segment, which might be a read error. The rearrangement uses TRBV27 and TRBJ1-5; tentatively, D is TRBD1 (5 bases). This CDR3 has 14 residues. The germline V gene has CDR1 MNHEY and CDR2 SMNVEV (reference sequence). CDR3 amino acids: CASSFRQGKQPQHF. The CDR3 region has the DNA TGTGCCAGCAGTTTTAGGCAGGGCAAACAGCCCCAGCATTTT.

This clonotype was detected ten times or more. This chain links TRBV6-2 or TRBV6-3 with TRBJ2-3; no clear D. Trimming left V 2 bases short and J 0 bases short, with 6 bases between. This CDR3 has 14 amino acids. Germline V gene sequence: CDR1 MNHEY, CDR2 SVGEGT. The CDR3 loop reads CASSYGDSTDTQYF. CDR3 nucleotides: TGTGCCAGCAGTTACGGAGACAGCACAGATACGCAGTATTTT.

CDR3 loop: CSATPSGGAPYEQYF. The DNA for the CDR3 is TGCAGTGCTACTCCTAGCGGGGGGGCCCCCTACGAGCAGTACTTC. The chain couples TRBV20-1 to TRBJ2-7; 12 bases fit TRBD2. V lost 4 bases and J lost 2; bases outside the gene matches: 6. CDR1 and CDR2 (germline): DFQATT, SNEGSKA (reference sequence). The length of the CDR3 is 15 residues.

V usage is TRBV19 and J usage is TRBJ2-2; 8 positions match TRBD2. Germline V CDR1 and CDR2: LNHDA, SQIVND (reference sequence). The CDR3 is made up of 15 amino acids. V lost 0 bases to trimming and J lost 5 bases; unmatched junction nucleotides: 2. CDR3 DNA sequence: TGTGCCAGTAGTATAGAGGGCGGGGGGACCGGGGAGCTGTTTTTT. Encoded protein: CASSIEGGGTGELFF.

J is TRBJ2-2 and V is TRBV20-1; D is tentatively TRBD1 or TRBD2 (5 bases each). Germline V gene lookup returns CDR1 DFQATT and CDR2 SNEGSKA (reference sequence). V was cut by 5 bases and J by 3 bases, with 10 bases left in between. The CDR3 spans 13 residues. The chain's CDR3 is CSAGDRHTGELFF. CDR3 coding DNA: TGCAGTGCTGGGGACCGGCACACCGGGGAGCTGTTTTTT.

The sample holds a few counts of this clonotype. The V call is TRBV7-9, the J call TRBJ2-5; 9 bases align to TRBD1. CDR1 is SEHNR and CDR2 is FQNEAQ in the germline V gene (reference sequence). The length of the CDR3 is 15 residues. With V trimmed by 6 bases and J by 7 bases, 12 bases remained unmatched. The CDR3 DNA is TGTGCCAGCAGTTCCGGACAGGGGACGATGGGGACCCAGTACTTC. It specifies CASSSGQGTMGTQYF.

The chain has TRBV7-8 and TRBJ1-2; no reliable D call. The ends were cut back, 2 bases at V and 3 bases at J, with 13 bases in the middle. CDR1 SGHVS and CDR2 FQNEAQ come from the germline V gene. This CDR3 has 15 residues. CDR3: CASSLKEGKYYGYTF. CDR3 bases: TGTGCCAGCAGCTTAAAGGAAGGGAAATACTATGGCTACACCTTC.

This clonotype has just a few counts. V is TRBV7-8 and J is TRBJ1-2; no clear D gene. This CDR3 has 13 amino acids. The ends were cut back, 3 bases at V and 2 bases at J, with 7 bases in the middle. Looked up from germline, CDR1 is SGHVS and CDR2 is FQNEAQ. The CDR3 coding sequence is TGTGCCAGCAGCTTCCCTAGCAACTATGGCTACACCTTC. Encoded protein: CASSFPSNYGYTF.

This chain joins TRBV7-3 and TRBJ1-1; 7 nucleotides agree with TRBD1. Germline V CDR1 and CDR2: SGHTA, FQGTGA. V lost 5 bases to trimming and J lost 6 bases; unmatched junction nucleotides: 9. The CDR3 extends over 14 amino acids. CDR3 nucleotide sequence: TGTGCCAGCAGCACGACAGGGAACGGCCCTGAAGCTTTCTTT. Amino acids: CASSTTGNGPEAFF. The variable domain in full, completed from reference TRBV7-3 and TRBJ1-1, reads GAGVSQTPSNKVTEKGKYVELRCDPISGHTALYWYRQSLGQGPEFLIYFQGTGAADDSGLPNDRFFAVRPEGSVSTLKIQRTERGDSAVYLCASSTTGNGPEAFFGQGTRLTVV.

This clonotype was recorded a few times. V gene TRBV28 combines with J gene TRBJ2-1, with TRBD2 identical over 10 bases. Germline CDR1 and CDR2: MDHEN and SYDVKM. Trimming at V came to 8 bases and at J to 6 bases, leaving 7 bases not matched to a gene. This CDR3 comprises 14 residues. CDR3 in amino acids: CASQTSGKGNEQFF. CDR3 DNA sequence: TGTGCCAGCCAAACTAGCGGGAAGGGCAATGAGCAGTTCTTC.

This clonotype was found a few times. The chain is built from TRBV28 and TRBJ2-5; a weak D match, TRBD2 (5 bases). This CDR3 is 15 amino acids long. Trimming cost V 6 bases and J 2 bases, with 16 bases left between them. Germline V gene sequence: CDR1 MDHEN, CDR2 SYDVKM. CDR3 protein: CASRALADPQETQYF. The CDR3 bases are TGTGCCAGCAGAGCCCTAGCAGACCCTCAAGAGACCCAGTACTTC.

V and J are TRBV10-1 and TRBJ1-1, with unresolved D. V dropped 4 bases and J dropped 6 bases, with 12 bases sitting between them. In germline, CDR1 is WNHNN, CDR2 SYGVQD (reference sequence). The CDR3 has 13 residues. CDR3 protein: CASSGSGSAEAFF. In DNA, the CDR3 is TGCGCCAGCAGTGGGAGCGGGAGCGCTGAAGCTTTCTTT.

This clonotype was observed a few times. The genes are TRBV27 and TRBJ2-3; 8 positions match TRBD1. CDR1 and CDR2 from the germline V gene are MNHEY and SMNVEV (reference sequence). V shed 3 bases and J 2 bases; nucleotides not matched to a gene: 4. The CDR3 spans 15 residues. The CDR3 loop reads CASSFGQGTTDTQYF. The CDR3 region has the DNA TGTGCCAGCAGTTTCGGACAGGGAACCACAGATACGCAGTATTTT.

This clonotype was detected only a few times. This chain joins TRBV11-2 and TRBJ2-1, with TRBD1 matching 9 bases. Germline CDR1 SGHAT, CDR2 FQNNGV. J gave up 10 bases and V 5 bases, and 6 bases lay outside the gene matches. The CDR3 totals 13 residues. CDR3 in amino acids: CASSLRTGDEQFF. CDR3 bases: TGTGCCAGCAGCCTAAGGACAGGGGACGAGCAGTTCTTC.

The genes are TRBV5-1 and TRBJ2-7; a possible D gene is TRBD2 (6 bases). The CDR3 totals 13 residues. V lost 7 bases, J lost 0 bases, and 11 bases lay in between. CDR1 is SGHRS and CDR2 is YFSETQ in the germline V gene. The CDR3 bases are TGCGCCAGCGGGGAGGTGGGCTCCTACGAGCAGTACTTC. Translated: CASGEVGSYEQYF.

The gene calls are TRBV7-9 and TRBJ2-1; 10 bases match TRBD2. Looked up from germline, CDR1 is SEHNR and CDR2 is FQNEAQ (reference sequence). This CDR3 is 16 amino acids long. With V trimmed by 5 bases and J by 1 base, 5 bases remained unmatched. CDR3 DNA: TGTGCCAGCAGCCCCGAAGCGGGAGGGTCCTACAATGAGCAGTTCTTC. Protein product: CASSPEAGGSYNEQFF.

This clonotype was found a few times. The rearrangement links TRBV6-2 or TRBV6-3 to TRBJ2-1; D might be TRBD1 (6 bases). The CDR3 covers 14 residues. CDR1 is MNHEY and CDR2 is SVGEGT in the germline V gene. V lost 0 bases, J lost 6 bases, and 9 bases lay in between. The CDR3 is CASSYSGQSNEQFF. CDR3 bases: TGTGCCAGCAGTTACTCTGGACAGAGCAATGAGCAGTTCTTC.

The gene calls are TRBV20-1 and TRBJ1-2; tentatively, D is TRBD1 (6 bases). CDR1 is DFQATT, CDR2 SNEGSKA, per germline (reference sequence). CDR3 length: 17 amino acids. The V end was cut by 0 bases, the J end by 6 bases, with 23 bases between. The CDR3 bases are TGCAGTGCTAGAGATCTACCCGGGACACCAAACAGGGATGGCTACACCTTC. The encoded protein is CSARDLPGTPNRDGYTF.

The CDR3: CSARARDRGAYEQYF. The CDR3 DNA sequence: TGCAGTGCTAGAGCTCGGGACAGGGGCGCGTACGAGCAGTACTTC. This sequence joins TRBV20-1 and TRBJ2-7; 10 bases are a match to TRBD1. V lost 1 base and J lost 4; bases outside the gene matches: 7. CDR3 length equals 15 residues. The germline V gene has CDR1 DFQATT and CDR2 SNEGSKA (reference sequence).

This clonotype was observed a handful of times. The rearrangement uses TRBV5-1 and TRBJ2-7; weak D call: TRBD1 (5 bases). The CDR3 runs to 16 residues. CDR1 is SGHRS and CDR2 is YFSETQ in the germline V gene. V lost 2 bases, J lost 0 bases, and 15 bases lay in between. The CDR3 sequence is CASSFSLGHSSYEQYF. As DNA, the CDR3 is TGCGCCAGCAGCTTTTCCCTCGGACATTCCTCCTACGAGCAGTACTTC.

This clonotype was recorded at least ten times. The V and J genes are TRBV7-2 and TRBJ1-3; D remains unclear. The V end was cut by 3 bases, the J end by 4 bases, with 10 bases between. CDR1 and CDR2 from the germline V gene are SGHTA and FQGNSA. The CDR3 covers 14 residues. CDR3 protein: CASSFEGSGNTIYF. In DNA form, the CDR3 reads TGTGCCAGCAGCTTTGAAGGCTCAGGAAACACCATATATTTT.

This sequence joins TRBV7-6 and TRBJ2-1; TRBD1 might be the D (6 bases). With 3 bases removed from V and 0 bases from J, the gap between germline ends came to 15 bases. Germline CDR1 SGHVS, CDR2 FNYEAQ. The CDR3 has 17 amino acids. The CDR3 loop is CASSFRTVLSSYNEQFF. The CDR3 DNA sequence: TGTGCCAGCAGCTTCAGGACAGTTTTGAGCTCCTACAATGAGCAGTTCTTC.

This clonotype was counted between two and nine times. The V call is TRBV7-2, the J call TRBJ2-7, with D perhaps matching TRBD2 (6 bases). V gave up 0 bases and J gave up 3 bases, with 9 bases separating them. CDR3 length: 14 amino acids. Germline V gene lookup returns CDR1 SGHTA and CDR2 FQGNSA. The CDR3 DNA reads as TGTGCCAGCAGCTTAGCCTGGGGGGACTACGAGCAGTACTTC. Translated: CASSLAWGDYEQYF.

The table lists this clonotype with a few counts. This chain joins TRBV7-2 and TRBJ2-1, with 10 bases matching TRBD2. Germline lookup yields CDR1 SGHTA and CDR2 FQGNSA. V trimming: 2 bases; J trimming: 4 bases; junction bases outside the gene matches: 2. CDR3 length: 15 amino acids. This CDR3 is CASSLLAGEYNEQFF. The CDR3 bases are TGTGCCAGCAGCTTACTAGCGGGAGAATACAATGAGCAGTTCTTC.

This clonotype was seen a few times. V gene TRBV7-8 combines with J gene TRBJ2-7; the D gene could be TRBD1 or TRBD2 (7 bases each). V gave up 2 bases and J gave up 0 bases, with 11 bases separating them. CDR1 SGHVS and CDR2 FQNEAQ come from the germline V gene. This CDR3 region has 15 residues. CDR3 loop: CASSLREGASYEQYF. CDR3 coding DNA: TGTGCCAGCAGCTTAAGGGAGGGGGCCTCCTACGAGCAGTACTTC.

V gene TRBV20-1 combines with J gene TRBJ2-5; D possibly corresponds to TRBD2 (7 bases). The germline gives CDR1 DFQATT, CDR2 SNEGSKA (reference sequence). This CDR3 has 11 amino acids. V lost 5 bases and J 12 bases, leaving 16 bases between the germline ends. In DNA, the CDR3 is TGCAGTGCTCCCTCCGGGGGGCCGGAGTACTTC. Amino acids: CSAPSGGPEYF.

This clonotype was detected a few times. The chain combines TRBV6-2 or TRBV6-3 with TRBJ1-2; 8 bases are a match to TRBD1. CDR1 MNHEY and CDR2 SVGEGT come from the germline V gene. With V trimmed by 6 bases and J by 4 bases, 7 bases remained unmatched. This CDR3 spans 14 amino acids. The CDR3 loop reads CASRPRTGLYGYTF. CDR3 bases: TGTGCCAGCAGACCGCGGACAGGGCTCTATGGCTACACCTTC.

Only a few counts were recorded for this clonotype. This chain uses TRBV7-6 with TRBJ2-7; TRBD2 agrees at 7 bases. V dropped 5 bases and J dropped 5; count of bases not matched to a gene: 6. This CDR3 spans 13 amino acids. Germline CDR1 is SGHVS and CDR2 is FNYEAQ. CDR3 sequence reads: CASSLSGMHEQYF. DNA for the CDR3: TGTGCCAGCAGCCTAAGCGGGATGCACGAGCAGTACTTC.

This clonotype occurred a few times. This chain links TRBV6-2 or TRBV6-3 with TRBJ2-1; 8 bases line up with TRBD2. J lost 8 bases, V lost 0 bases, and 9 bases had no gene match. This CDR3 is built from 16 residues. Germline V CDR1 and CDR2: MNHEY, SVGEGT. Written as DNA, the CDR3 is TGTGCCAGCAGTTACTCGTCCGGGACTAGTTACCATGAGCAGTTCTTC. This codes for CASSYSSGTSYHEQFF.

The sample holds many counts of this clonotype. This sequence joins TRBV28 and TRBJ2-7, with unresolved D. The V and J ends lost 6 bases and 4 bases respectively, with 7 bases between them. Germline lookup yields CDR1 MDHEN and CDR2 SYDVKM. The CDR3 runs to 11 residues. The CDR3, as DNA: TGTGCCAGCAGCTTAGAATACGAGCAGTACTTC. This translates into CASSLEYEQYF.